Each of the 32 T cell receptor beta chains below was sequenced from the same sample in a study of blood T cells in healthy people across ages. Together with a sample-barcoded 5' primer, a J-beta primer mix was included in a second PCR lasting about 7 to 11 cycles. TCRdb itself ran the 5' RACE reads through MiXCR, one entry per CDR3 protein. The sample includes about 670,000 distinct CDR3 sequences, 40% to 50% of them seen just once. The sample comprised blood. The receptors here all came from an elderly man in good health.

This chain connects TRBV18 to TRBJ2-4, with 9 bases matching TRBD1. The germline V gene encodes CDR1 KGHSH and CDR2 LQKENI. Losses at the gene ends were 6 bases for V and 8 bases for J; bases not matched to a gene: 11. There are 15 residues in the CDR3. CDR3: CASSLQGAYSDIQYF. DNA of the CDR3: TGTGCCAGCTCCCTACAGGGGGCGTATTCGGACATTCAGTACTTC.

This clonotype appeared once. The V gene is TRBV10-2, the J gene TRBJ1-1; D is perhaps TRBD1 (5 bases). V was shortened by 10 bases and J by 0 bases, with 12 bases between the two germline ends. The CDR3 spans 13 residues. Germline assignment: CDR1 WSHSY and CDR2 SAAADI. The CDR3 protein is CATRQTMNTEAFF. CDR3 bases: TGCGCCACCCGACAGACCATGAACACTGAAGCTTTCTTT.

The chain combines TRBV10-3 with TRBJ1-2, with 7 bases aligning to TRBD1. Germline assignment: CDR1 ENHRY and CDR2 SYGVKD. The CDR3 loop spans 14 amino acids. V gave up 4 bases and J gave up 2 bases; unmatched junction bases: 4. This CDR3 is CAISAQGGNYGYTF. CDR3 nucleotides: TGTGCCATCAGTGCCCAGGGGGGAAACTATGGCTACACCTTC.

This clonotype was seen a handful of times. V gene TRBV21-1 combines with J gene TRBJ2-7. TRBV21-1 is a pseudogene. This CDR3 spans 13 amino acids. The CDR3 coding sequence is TGTGCCGCTGGGTCGGCAGCCTCCTACGAGCAGTACTTC. This encodes CAAGSAASYEQYF.

The chain combines TRBV4-2 with TRBJ2-1; 10 bases fit TRBD2. The DNA end favors TRBJ2-7, so the J call may be wrong. The CDR3 spans 15 residues. Looked up from germline, CDR1 is LGHNA and CDR2 is YNFKEQ. Here the CDR3 reads CASSQETSGSPEQYF. The CDR3 DNA reads as TGTGCCAGCAGCCAAGAGACTAGCGGGTCTCCGGAGCAGTACTTC.

As regards this clonotype: A much bigger clone sits one base away, suggesting this may be a read error. The CDR3, as DNA: TGTGCCATCAGTGAATCTGGGATGGAGACCCGGTACTTC. It yields the protein CAISESGMETRYF. The chain is built from TRBV10-3 and TRBJ2-7, with D unresolved. The germline V and J ends were trimmed by 3 bases and 12 bases, with 18 bases remaining between them. Looked up from germline, CDR1 is ENHRY and CDR2 is SYGVKD. The CDR3 consists of 13 residues.

The rearrangement uses TRBV12-3 or TRBV12-4 and TRBJ1-2; D is ambiguous. The CDR3 loop spans 12 amino acids. Trimming cost V 6 bases and J 5 bases, with 10 bases left between them. The CDR3 DNA sequence: TGTGCCAGCAGCTCGCAACGATATGGCTACACCTTC. Protein: CASSSQRYGYTF.

The chain is built from TRBV20-1 and TRBJ2-7; a possible D gene is TRBD1 (6 bases). CDR3 length: 15 amino acids. The V end was cut by 0 bases, the J end by 0 bases, with 12 bases between. Germline V CDR1 and CDR2: DFQATT, SNEGSKA (reference sequence). CDR3: CSAREGHQSSYEQYF. In nucleotides, the CDR3 is TGCAGTGCTAGAGAGGGACATCAGTCCTCCTACGAGCAGTACTTC.

This clonotype was counted at least ten times. The chain carries TRBV12-3 or TRBV12-4 and TRBJ1-5; TRBD1 might be the D (5 bases). V lost 1 base to trimming and J lost 4 bases, with 8 bases between them. This CDR3 has 14 residues. The CDR3 nucleotides are TGTGCCAGCAGTTTAGAAAGGGGAAATCAGCCCCAGCATTTT. It translates to CASSLERGNQPQHF.

The chain employs TRBV6-2 or TRBV6-3 and TRBJ2-1, with D unclear. This CDR3 contains 13 residues. Trimming pared 5 bases from V and 2 bases from J, leaving 7 bases between. Germline V CDR1 and CDR2: MNHEY, SVGEGT. In DNA form, the CDR3 reads TGTGCCAGCAGTGGAGCCACCTACAATGAGCAGTTCTTC. Translating it yields CASSGATYNEQFF.

The V call is TRBV7-2, the J call TRBJ2-3, with 8 bases lining up with TRBD1. The CDR3 is made up of 13 amino acids. Trimming removed 7 bases from V and 6 bases from J; junction bases left unmatched: 6. Germline V gene sequence: CDR1 SGHTA, CDR2 FQGNSA. CDR3 in amino acids: CASNSGQGDTQYF. The CDR3 DNA is TGTGCCAGCAACTCCGGACAGGGTGATACGCAGTATTTT.

This chain joins TRBV7-2 and TRBJ1-2; D perhaps matches TRBD1 (5 bases). From germline, CDR1 is SGHTA and CDR2 FQGNSA. This CDR3 is built from 14 residues. V lost 5 bases and J 0 bases, leaving 10 bases between the germline ends. CDR3: CASSRQIANYGYTF. The CDR3 bases are TGTGCCAGCAGCCGACAGATTGCTAACTATGGCTACACCTTC. The variable domain in full, completed from reference TRBV7-2 and TRBJ1-2, reads GAGVSQSPSNKVTEKGKDVELRCDPISGHTALYWYRQSLGQGLEFLIYFQGNSAPDKSGLPSDRFSAERTGGSVSTLTIQRTQQEDSAVYLCASSRQIANYGYTFGSGTRLTVV.

This chain joins TRBV7-9 and TRBJ2-3; TRBD2 matches at 10 bases. V was clipped by 2 bases and J by 4 bases; unmatched bases: 3. This CDR3 region has 15 residues. In germline, CDR1 is SEHNR, CDR2 FQNEAQ (reference sequence). CDR3 region: CASSLLAGAADTQYF. CDR3 nucleotides: TGTGCCAGCAGCTTACTAGCGGGGGCAGCAGATACGCAGTATTTT.

The chain employs TRBV7-8 and TRBJ2-1; possible D gene TRBD1, 5 bases. Trimming cost V 8 bases and J 9 bases, with 11 bases left between them. Germline lookup yields CDR1 SGHVS and CDR2 FQNEAQ. This CDR3 region has 11 residues. Here the CDR3 DNA reads TGTGCCAGCCCAAGGGGCGGTGAGCAGTTCTTC. Translation: CASPRGGEQFF. The variable domain in full, completed from reference TRBV7-8 and TRBJ2-1, reads GAGVSQSPRYKVAKRGQDVALRCDPISGHVSLFWYQQALGQGPEFLTYFQNEAQLDKSGLPSDRFFAERPEGSVSTLKIQRTQQEDSAVYLCASPRGGEQFFGPGTRLTVL.

V usage is TRBV6-2 or TRBV6-3 and J usage is TRBJ2-5; maybe TRBD2 (6 bases). The J call is doubtful: the DNA matches TRBJ2-7 better. CDR3 length: 12 residues. Germline V gene sequence: CDR1 MNHEY, CDR2 SVGEGT. CDR3 coding DNA: TGTGCCAGCAGCAACGGGGGTCCCGAGCAGTACTTC. Amino acid sequence: CASSNGGPEQYF.

This clonotype was counted a single time. The rearrangement links TRBV10-1 to TRBJ2-3; 10 positions match TRBD2. With 3 bases clipped from V and 4 bases from J, the junction kept 13 bases outside the gene matches. Germline V gene lookup returns CDR1 WNHNN and CDR2 SYGVQD (reference sequence). The CDR3 extends over 18 amino acids. The CDR3 sequence: CASSESKRTSGSPDTQYF. The DNA of the CDR3 is TGCGCCAGCAGTGAATCCAAAAGGACTAGCGGAAGTCCAGATACGCAGTATTTT.

The gene calls are TRBV13 and TRBJ2-1; D is uncertain. The germline V gene has CDR1 PRHDT and CDR2 FYEKMQ (reference sequence). V was trimmed by 5 bases and J by 2 bases, leaving 19 bases between them. This CDR3 contains 17 residues. Written as DNA, the CDR3 is TGTGCCAGCAGCGATATTGGTGACGGGCGAACCTACAATGAGCAGTTCTTC. The encoded protein is CASSDIGDGRTYNEQFF.

The chain carries TRBV7-8 and TRBJ1-1; TRBD1 might be the D (5 bases). Germline CDR1 is SGHVS and CDR2 is FQNEAQ. The ends were cut back, 5 bases at V and 2 bases at J, with 27 bases in the middle. This CDR3 is 19 amino acids long. CDR3 sequence: CASSPVLRGSRSINTEAFF. In DNA form, the CDR3 reads TGTGCCAGCAGCCCCGTCCTAAGGGGCTCCCGATCCATAAACACTGAAGCTTTCTTT. Supplemented by reference TRBV7-8 and TRBJ1-1, the full variable domain reads GAGVSQSPRYKVAKRGQDVALRCDPISGHVSLFWYQQALGQGPEFLTYFQNEAQLDKSGLPSDRFFAERPEGSVSTLKIQRTQQEDSAVYLCASSPVLRGSRSINTEAFFGQGTRLTVV.

Many counts were recorded for this clonotype. The chain employs TRBV25-1 and TRBJ2-7; D is undetermined. There are 13 residues in the CDR3. CDR1 MGHDK and CDR2 SYGVNS come from the germline V gene. V was pared by 4 bases and J by 2 bases, with 9 bases between. CDR3 in amino acids: CASSGVTAYEQYF. As DNA, the CDR3 is TGTGCCAGCAGTGGGGTAACAGCCTACGAGCAGTACTTC.

This clonotype appeared once. The genes are TRBV7-2 and TRBJ2-3, with 8 bases aligning to TRBD2. Germline V gene data show CDR1 as SGHTA and CDR2 as FQGNSA. The trim removed 6 bases at V and 7 bases at J, leaving 15 bases unmatched. The CDR3 has 16 residues. The CDR3 region has the DNA TGTGCCAGCAGTTCGGATAGCGGGGACGACTGGAATACGCAGTATTTT. Translated: CASSSDSGDDWNTQYF.

The CDR3 coding sequence is TGTGCCAGCACTACAGTCCGAAACTATGGCTACACCTTC. The encoded protein is CASTTVRNYGYTF. The chain is built from TRBV6-1 and TRBJ1-2; no reliable D call. Germline CDR1 MNHNS, CDR2 SASEGT. The CDR3 covers 13 residues. Trimming took off 7 bases at V and 2 bases at J, with 11 bases between the two ends.

The rearrangement links TRBV28 to TRBJ1-6; D remains unclear. V lost 5 bases to trimming and J lost 5 bases, with 16 bases between them. The germline V gene has CDR1 MDHEN and CDR2 SYDVKM. The CDR3 contains 16 residues. DNA of the CDR3: TGTGCCAGCAGTACTGCAAGCGGACTTAATAATTCACCCCTCCACTTT. This encodes CASSTASGLNNSPLHF.

About this clonotype: Given a much more abundant clone one base away, this may be a read error. The chain carries TRBV7-2 and TRBJ2-3; the D gene could be TRBD1 or TRBD2 (5 bases each). This CDR3 spans 16 amino acids. Germline V lookup: CDR1 SGHTA, CDR2 FQGNSA. Written as DNA, the CDR3 is TGTGCCAGCAACTTAGACGGGGACCCCGGCGCAGATACGCAGTATTTT. This sequence encodes CASNLDGDPGADTQYF.

The V call is TRBV20-1, the J call TRBJ1-2, with D possibly TRBD1 on 5 matching bases. The ends were cut back, 6 bases at V and 0 bases at J, with 14 bases in the middle. From germline, CDR1 is DFQATT and CDR2 SNEGSKA (reference sequence). The CDR3 consists of 14 residues. CDR3 bases: TGCAGTGCCGCCCGGGGCAGAACTAACTATGGCTACACCTTC. Translating it yields CSAARGRTNYGYTF.

The V and J genes are TRBV5-5 and TRBJ2-5, with 15 bases fitting TRBD2. Germline V CDR1 and CDR2: SGHKS, YYEKEE (reference sequence). The length of the CDR3 is 19 residues. Trimming removed 4 bases from V and 2 bases from J; junction bases left unmatched: 12. The CDR3, as DNA: TGTGCCAGCAGCCCCCTGGGACTAGCGGGAGGAGGGGGTCAAGAGACCCAGTACTTC. This sequence encodes CASSPLGLAGGGGQETQYF.

DNA for the CDR3: TGTGCCAGCAGACTCAACACGGGACGAAATGAGCAGTACTTC. Protein product: CASRLNTGRNEQYF. This chain uses TRBV6-2 or TRBV6-3 with TRBJ2-5, with D tentatively TRBD1 or TRBD2 (5 bases each). This CDR3 has 14 amino acids. V shed 6 bases and J shed 11 bases, with 22 bases lying between them. Germline CDR1 and CDR2: MNHEY and SVGEGT.

The J gene is TRBJ2-1, the V gene TRBV20-1, with D perhaps TRBD2 (5 bases). This CDR3 contains 16 residues. In germline, CDR1 is DFQATT, CDR2 SNEGSKA (reference sequence). V dropped 0 bases and J dropped 0 bases, with 12 bases sitting between them. In DNA, the CDR3 is TGCAGTGCTAGAGATCCGGACTCGAGCTCCTACAATGAGCAGTTCTTC. Its protein is CSARDPDSSSYNEQFF.

The chain couples TRBV5-1 to TRBJ2-1; D is unclear. Trimming took 4 bases from V and 6 from J, leaving 17 bases between them. The CDR3 covers 15 residues. Germline V gene lookup returns CDR1 SGHRS and CDR2 YFSETQ. The CDR3 coding sequence is TGCGCCAGCAGCGCTGCGGATCCGATGGTCAATGAGCAGTTCTTC. The encoded protein is CASSAADPMVNEQFF.

CDR3 DNA sequence: TGTGCCAGCAGTTTAAGCCCGGTAGTTTACGAGCAGTACTTC. Translating gives CASSLSPVVYEQYF. The chain links TRBV12-3 or TRBV12-4 to TRBJ2-7, with D hard to call. Deletions cut 2 bases from V and 4 bases from J, with 12 bases between. The CDR3 sequence is 14 residues long.

J is TRBJ2-3 and V is TRBV20-1; D is undetermined. Germline CDR1 and CDR2: DFQATT and SNEGSKA (reference sequence). V lost 5 bases, J lost 6 bases, and 12 bases lay in between. This CDR3 comprises 12 residues. CDR3 sequence: CSAGPAPDTQYF. CDR3 nucleotides: TGCAGTGCTGGACCGGCCCCGGATACGCAGTATTTT.

The chain employs TRBV11-2 and TRBJ1-2; possible D gene TRBD1, 6 bases. The CDR3 covers 14 residues. Germline lookup yields CDR1 SGHAT and CDR2 FQNNGV. V gave up 4 bases and J gave up 6 bases, with 15 bases separating them. Here the CDR3 reads CASSSWGGSNGYTF. For the CDR3, the DNA is TGTGCCAGCAGCTCCTGGGGGGGCTCTAATGGCTACACCTTC. Full variable domain (remainder filled in from reference TRBV11-2 and TRBJ1-2): EAGVAQSPRYKIIEKRQSVAFWCNPISGHATLYWYQQILGQGPKLLIQFQNNGVVDDSQLPKDRFSAERLKGVDSTLKIQPAKLEDSAVYLCASSSWGGSNGYTFGSGTRLTVV.

This clonotype was picked up a small number of times. The genes are TRBV6-2 or TRBV6-3 and TRBJ2-3; 9 nucleotides match TRBD1. Germline V gene sequence: CDR1 MNHEY, CDR2 SVGEGT. Trimming at V came to 6 bases and at J to 5 bases, leaving 12 bases not matched to a gene. The CDR3 spans 16 residues. The CDR3 region has the DNA TGTGCCAGCAGGCCCAGGTGGGACAGGGCAGTAGATACGCAGTATTTT. Its translation: CASRPRWDRAVDTQYF.